Presented here are 10 T cell receptor beta chains from one specimen sequenced in a study of blood T cell repertoires in COVID-19. Assay used: immunoSEQ multiplex PCR; TCRdb lists only in-frame clones, some missing. In the table there are 90,000 to 150,000 clones, 79% of which are singletons. The sample taken for sequencing was peripheral blood. These receptors were obtained from a woman of 80 years or more with acute or convalescent COVID-19.

DNA for the CDR3: TGTGCCAGCAGCGAGGACAGGGTGGTCGGTCGTGATACGCAGTATTTT. Its translation: CASSEDRVVGRDTQYF. The chain uses TRBV2 and TRBJ2-3; TRBD1 aligns across 8 bases. The germline V gene encodes CDR1 SNHLY and CDR2 FYNNEI. The CDR3 runs 16 residues. V was pared by 6 bases and J by 6 bases, with 14 bases of the junction left unmatched.

V is TRBV5-1 and J is TRBJ2-5; possibly TRBD1 for D (6 bases). V was trimmed by 0 bases and J by 5 bases, leaving 11 bases between them. The CDR3 loop spans 14 amino acids. The germline CDR1 and CDR2 sequences are SGHRS and YFSETQ. The CDR3 nucleotides are TGCGCCAGCAGCTTGGCTACAGGGCAGGAGACCCAGTACTTC. Amino acids: CASSLATGQETQYF.

The J gene is TRBJ1-2, the V gene TRBV23-1, with 7 bases identical to TRBD1. Being an ORF, TRBV23-1 has a function that is uncertain. CDR3 length equals 13 residues. Trimming removed 6 bases from V and 5 bases from J; junction bases left unmatched: 6. CDR3 DNA sequence: TGCGCCAGCAGACCCGGGACAGCTTATGGCTACACCTTC. Encoded protein: CASRPGTAYGYTF.

CDR3 sequence reads: CASSARNLRQGSGEKLFF. As DNA, the CDR3 is TGTGCCAGCAGCGCCCGAAACCTTCGACAGGGAAGTGGGGAAAAACTGTTTTTT. The chain uses TRBV2 and TRBJ1-4, with 7 bases fitting TRBD1. Trimming cost V 6 bases and J 8 bases; bases outside gene matches: 21. This CDR3 spans 18 amino acids. The germline gives CDR1 SNHLY, CDR2 FYNNEI.

V is TRBV19 and J is TRBJ2-1; 9 positions match TRBD1. Germline V gene sequence: CDR1 LNHDA, CDR2 SQIVND (reference sequence). The CDR3 contains 15 residues. V lost 6 bases to trimming and J lost 7 bases; unmatched junction nucleotides: 10. As DNA, the CDR3 is TGTGCCAGTAGCGGGGGACAGGGATCAAGAAATGAGCAGTTCTTC. Protein: CASSGGQGSRNEQFF.

This rearrangement joins TRBV7-2 to TRBJ2-7; 8 nucleotides agree with TRBD2. Germline loops: CDR1 SGHTA, CDR2 FQGNSA. CDR3 length: 15 residues. V lost 5 bases to trimming and J lost 1 base; unmatched junction nucleotides: 7. CDR3 bases: TGTGCCAGCAGCCCCAGCGGGGGTGGATCCTACGAGCAGTACTTC. Its translation: CASSPSGGGSYEQYF.

This clone was counted only a few times. This chain uses TRBV13 with TRBJ2-7, with D possibly being TRBD1 (5 bases). V was trimmed by 5 bases and J by 4 bases, leaving 9 bases between them. The length of the CDR3 is 12 residues. Germline CDR1 and CDR2: PRHDT and FYEKMQ (reference sequence). The CDR3, as DNA: TGTGCCAGCAGCCCTAGACAGTACGAGCAGTACTTC. It codes for CASSPRQYEQYF.

This clone appeared once. V and J are TRBV11-2 and TRBJ2-5; a possible D gene is TRBD2 (6 bases). V was trimmed by 9 bases and J by 3 bases, leaving 8 bases between them. There are 11 residues in the CDR3. Germline loops: CDR1 SGHAT, CDR2 FQNNGV. CDR3 in DNA: TGTGCCAGTAAGCGGGAAGAGACCCAGTACTTC. Protein: CASKREETQYF. Supplemented by reference TRBV11-2 and TRBJ2-5, the full variable domain reads EAGVAQSPRYKIIEKRQSVAFWCNPISGHATLYWYQQILGQGPKLLIQFQNNGVVDDSQLPKDRFSAERLKGVDSTLKIQPAKLEDSAVYLCASKREETQYFGPGTRLLVL.

The V and J genes are TRBV5-1 and TRBJ1-1; TRBD1 might be the D (6 bases). Germline V lookup: CDR1 SGHRS, CDR2 YFSETQ. V was cut by 4 bases and J by 2 bases, with 12 bases left in between. The CDR3 is 14 amino acids. CDR3 coding DNA: TGCGCCAGCAGCATTATGGACAGTAACACTGAAGCTTTCTTT. It codes for CASSIMDSNTEAFF.

The gene calls are TRBV24-1 and TRBJ1-5, with TRBD1 matching 7 bases. The CDR3 loop spans 17 amino acids. CDR1 is KGHDR and CDR2 is SFDVKD in the germline V gene. The junction had 8 bases not matched to a gene; V was cut back by 2 bases and J by 2 bases. CDR3 loop: CATSDSKDRNGNQPQHF. The CDR3 region has the DNA TGTGCCACCAGTGATTCGAAGGACAGGAATGGCAATCAGCCCCAGCATTTT.